This T cell receptor (beta chain) stems from a study of T cells in Graves' hyperthyroidism and ophthalmopathy. RNA transcripts were the template for amplifying TCR beta CDR3 regions. HTBI primers drove first-round RT-PCR of the TCR CDR3. Each CDR3 protein is one row after TCRdb ran MiXCR on the multiplex PCR reads. Of roughly 330,000 distinct CDR3 sequences listed, approximately 15% were seen once; the top ten hold around 34%. The CDR3 is made up of 13 amino acids. CDR1 and CDR2 (germline): SGHVS, FNYEAQ. V lost 1 base and J lost 3, with 7 bases in between. Patients aged 18 to 65 with hyperthyroidism were newly diagnosed, with duration under 2 months. Each 10 ml fresh peripheral blood draw supplied the PBMCs. Study results and caveats: The model forecast ophthalmopathy, anticipating it by a median 6.5 months before onset.

This clonotype was picked up a small number of times. Its target is not known. The sequence was obtained from a man aged 25 to 40 with Graves' hyperthyroidism. This chain links TRBV7-6 with TRBJ2-7; D gene uncertain. The material sequenced was blood. In DNA, the CDR3 is TGTGCCAGCAGCTTAGAGACGGACTACGAGCAGTACTTC. It is translated as CASSLETDYEQYF.